Below are 5 T cell receptor beta chains sequenced from a single sample in a study of blood T cell repertoires in COVID-19. Clones were read by immunoSEQ multiplex PCR, and TCRdb kept only the in-frame ones, dropping some. The data show about 390,000 clones, just under 90% seen once. The sample taken for sequencing was PBMCs or T cells enriched from blood (not recorded which). The origin of the receptors is a woman aged 45-65 years who had recovered from COVID-19.

The rearrangement uses TRBV5-4 and TRBJ2-7; TRBD2 might be the D (6 bases). Trimming shortened V by 4 bases and J by 6 bases, and 20 bases separated the two germline ends. Germline V CDR1 and CDR2: SGHNT, YYREEE (reference sequence). CDR3 length: 15 amino acids. CDR3: CASSRAGEASTEQYF. CDR3 nucleotide sequence: TGTGCCAGCAGCCGGGCCGGGGAGGCAAGTACCGAGCAGTACTTC.

Points on this clone: The sample carries other DNA sequences with the same CDR3. The chain employs TRBV29-1 and TRBJ1-2; D remains unclear. V lost 3 bases, J lost 3 bases, and 5 bases lay in between. Per germline, CDR1 SQVTM and CDR2 ANQGSEA. This CDR3 has 11 residues. The CDR3 spells CSVEADYGYTF. Written as DNA, the CDR3 is TGCAGCGTTGAGGCAGACTATGGCTACACCTTC.

The chain uses TRBV9 and TRBJ2-7; 7 nucleotides match TRBD2. Germline lookup yields CDR1 SGDLS and CDR2 YYNGEE. This CDR3 region has 16 residues. J was trimmed by 5 bases and V by 4 bases; bases with no gene match: 15. The chain's CDR3 is CASSIGLVRTDHEQYF. The CDR3 DNA is TGTGCCAGCAGCATCGGACTAGTTAGGACTGATCACGAGCAGTACTTC.

The chain links TRBV7-9 to TRBJ1-6; D unresolved. Trimming stripped 0 bases from V and 9 bases from J, with 9 bases between. In germline, CDR1 is SEHNR, CDR2 FQNEAQ (reference sequence). The CDR3 covers 14 residues. CDR3 amino acids: CASSLAGGGSPLHF. The CDR3 region has the DNA TGTGCCAGCAGCTTAGCCGGAGGCGGTTCACCCCTCCACTTT.

The chain uses TRBV24-1 and TRBJ2-1, with D tentatively TRBD2 (5 bases). The CDR3 totals 14 residues. V gave up 4 bases and J gave up 8 bases, with 14 bases separating them. The V gene's germline CDR1 is KGHDR and CDR2 SFDVKD. For the CDR3, the DNA is TGTGCCACCAGTGAGTCTGAGGGCGATTATGAGCAGTTCTTC. It encodes CATSESEGDYEQFF.